Listed here is a single T cell receptor (beta chain). No antigen is known for it. No much larger clone exists at a distance of one base, and base qualities are not known. The cohort consisted of 650 to 700 healthy bone marrow donors. At the time of sampling, every cohort member was nominally healthy, though immune exposures that went unrecorded were likely present. The donor was CMV seropositive and was included in the group of 300 or so seropositive cohort members. Every donor gave a peripheral blood sample, and the peripheral blood mononuclear cells from that sample were used for TCR beta sequencing. Genomic DNA extraction from the blood cell samples was performed with the Qiagen DNeasy Blood Extraction Kit. Receptor amplification or capture employed the immunoSEQ multiplex PCR assay. The multiplex PCR relied on a mix of 60 forward primers for TCR Vbeta segments and 13 reverse primers for TCR Jbeta segments. A multiplex PCR assay on genomic DNA amplified the CDR3 region of rearranged TCR beta genes. On the Illumina HiSeq System, the amplified TCR beta libraries were sequenced as 87-base-pair reads. The paper's data handling went like this. A later analysis counted about 80 million unique TCR beta chains across the 666 repertoires, and around 9.9 million of these chains were shared by at least two donors. To remove PCR and sequencing errors, raw reads were error-corrected and collapsed into unique sequences using a nearest-neighbor algorithm that merged closely related sequences. V, D and J gene segments were assigned by aligning CDR3 sequences to IMGT reference sequences. For a sequence to be retained, a match of at least six nucleotides was required to both a V gene segment and a J gene segment. Rearrangements were classified as productive when the CDR3 lacked stop codons and remained in frame with V and J, and all other rearrangements were classified as non-productive. CDR3 was defined by IMGT convention, running from the second conserved V-encoded cysteine to the conserved J-encoded phenylalanine. The earlier analysis of 587 of the donors excluded sequences that lacked an unambiguous match to a single V gene segment. An earlier analysis of a few hundred of the donors called V segments functional above 56.7% productive rearrangements and segregating when the between-donor standard deviation exceeded 5%. A statistical classification framework was built to diagnose cytomegalovirus status from the catalog of TCR beta chain sequences. In a later analysis, V and J genes were assigned by comparing TCR nucleotide sequences against IMGT/GENE-DB human TR gene sequences. Using the TCRdist pipeline, a later analysis assigned CDR3 sequences along with most-parsimonious VDJ recombination scenarios. In a later analysis, each TCR beta chain was defined by its CDR3 amino acid sequence together with its V-gene family, and reads without a unique V-gene family were excluded. To address suspected cross-contamination and a sequencing artifact, a later analysis removed 450 to 700 highly shared, low-generation-probability nucleotide sequences. In a later analysis, a clonal expansion index for each public chain was calculated from normalized within-repertoire ranks of inferred template counts. Generation probabilities in a later analysis came from a VDJ recombination model fitted to out-of-frame rearrangements, and those results were checked against IGoR. In a later analysis, hypergeometric tests were used to score TCR-TCR, TCR-HLA and TCR-CMV co-occurrence, with a repertoire-size bias correction applied to TCR pairs. To estimate false discovery rates, a later analysis permuted the HLA or CMV assignments 20 times. A later analysis grouped co-occurring TCRs with DBSCAN, adding TCRdist sequence similarity when clustering within HLA-allele-positive subsets. Co-occurrence clustering excluded repertoires with fewer than 30,000 or more than 120,000 public chains, plus five with anomalous nucleotide sharing. The immuneACCESS repertoire file appears here via TCRdb, limited to in-frame rearrangements. These files lack a portion of the clones; in checked studies, under half of the deficit traces to unresolved V genes, and the cause of the others is not known. Clonal size and the V and J genes are those of that table, whereas D and trimming came from the DNA. The sample table contains 150,000 to 200,000 clones; only one count was recorded for roughly 79% of them. The top ten constitute 7.4% of the sample.

The data are from a study of cytomegalovirus exposure and HLA in healthy donors (dated by TCRdb to 2016 to 2017). Background on the whole study: An earlier analysis of 587 of the donors reported approximately 260 Gb of sequence data and around 120 million unique TCR beta sequences obtained from roughly 180 million T cells. An early release that covered fewer than 800 HLA-typed donors contained approximately 300 gigabases of sequencing data and 75 million to 100 million unique TCR sequences. Of the roughly 400 genotyped donors, about 80% fell in the genetic ancestry cluster associated with self-reported Caucasian donors. The study aimed to test whether cataloging public T cell receptors could reveal signatures of past pathogen exposure. The study used immunosequencing to profile the T cell repertoires of several hundred subjects and linked those repertoires to cytomegalovirus serostatus. Along with the approximately 600-subject first cohort, a separate validation cohort of around 120 different subjects was used. To predict cytomegalovirus infection status, the study brought together high-throughput TCR immunosequencing, statistical association of individual TCRs with disease status, and machine learning. A later analysis re-examined previously published TCR beta repertoires from roughly 650 donors and added high-resolution HLA genotyping to investigate patterns of TCR occurrence. The later analysis used no new phenotypic data to find candidate immune exposures, relying instead on TCR beta sequences and their occurrence across donors. An earlier analysis of more than 450 of the donors used high-throughput TCR beta sequencing to judge whether each TCR beta V gene segment behaved as functional or pseudogenic. Donor age, sex, ethnicity and CMV serostatus were collected together with the repertoire data. In a later genetic analysis, genome-wide SNP genotypes for about three fifths of the 666 donors were used, and that subset was treated as a discovery cohort. All discovery cohort repertoires had been generated on a single sequencing platform. HLA typing covered class I and class II loci at four-digit resolution. Typing coverage differed by locus: A, B, C, DRB1 and DQB1 were typed in about 620-630 donors, DQA1 in approximately 520, DPA1 in around 580, and DPB1 in roughly 450. Roughly 5 DR-DQ haplotypes were handled as single units for association and clustering because linkage in the cohort was strong. Across approximately 400 genotyped donors of the cohort, an average of about 200,000 unique TCR beta nucleotide sequences per donor were sequenced, and roughly 20% of those sequences were non-productive. Summary of the overall study and its limitations: Presence/absence analyses assumed roughly uniform sequencing depth across donors, an assumption that may not hold. The authors suggested that the approach could potentially be generalized to other disease states and immunological phenotypes. For the cohort, immune exposure information was limited to CMV serostatus. In vitro tests confirmed that a few of the cytomegalovirus-associated TCR beta chains recognize cytomegalovirus antigens. Broadly in line with IMGT annotations, most TCR beta V segments showed up in productive rearrangements about 87% or about 30% of the time in an earlier analysis of several hundred of the donors. Because counts were too low, roughly 16 rarely observed V segments, including chromosome 9 orphons, were excluded from the earlier analysis of around 640 of the donors. In a later analysis, HLA-associated TCR beta chains were found to be more clonally expanded and to have lower generation probabilities than equally common non-associated chains. The classifier was reported to diagnose cytomegalovirus status with high specificity and sensitivity in both the original cohort and the validation cohort. Most TCR sequences were observed very rarely across donors, whereas some public TCRs were present in many individuals. In the study, approximately 160 TCR beta chains were listed as associated with cytomegalovirus. An association between a missense DCLRE1C variant and V-gene and J-gene trimming of TCR beta chains was found in a later genetic analysis and replicated in an independent cohort. In a later analysis, the rate of TCR association differed among HLA loci, with DRB1 alleles having the most associated TCRs and HLA-C alleles having the fewest. The sequencing pipeline was judged likely to have produced a cluster of highly shared sequence variants as a technical artifact. A later analysis reported that several top co-occurrence clusters appeared linked to parvovirus B19, influenza, CMV and Epstein-Barr virus. Because some donors lacked HLA typing at each locus, the association tests relied only on the typed subset. The cohort was sequenced for TCR beta chains only, and without alpha or paired-chain data the features that could be detected were limited. According to a later genetic analysis, donors in an Asian-associated ancestry cluster had fewer N-insertions in productive TCRs than the roughly 660-donor mean. A further reported finding was that TCR beta sequences accurately predicted the HLA-A and HLA-B alleles for most subjects in the first cohort. Correlated functional status among segregating V segments might be attributable to linkage disequilibrium, but an unknown experimental factor could not be ruled out. A later analysis found that most CMV-associated TCR beta chains appeared HLA-restricted, with HLA associations seemingly driven largely by CMV exposure. Assigning TCR associations to individual alleles was difficult when HLA alleles, especially DR and DQ, strongly co-occurred. In a later analysis, around 17,000 TCR beta sequences were associated with specific HLA alleles at a false discovery rate of 0.05.

The sequenced sample consisted of PBMCs. This TCR came from a male donor in good health and CMV-seropositive.

The CDR3 reads as follows: CASSLGQRPYEQYF. In nucleotide form, the sequence is TGTGCCAGCAGCCTGGGACAGAGACCGTACGAGCAGTACTTC. The chain is assembled from TRBV5-4 and TRBJ2-7; a stretch of 7 junction bases matches TRBD1. V ends up 4 bases short and J 4 bases short, with an unmatched junction base count of 8. Reading the germline V gene (reference sequence) gives CDR1 SGHNT and CDR2 YYREEE. Counted from cysteine to phenylalanine, this CDR3 has 14 amino acids. The read is trimmed to its CDR3 DNA, 42 bases read in frame from base 1. This CDR3, with the reference TRBV5-4 and TRBJ2-7 proteins standing in past its ends, gives the full variable domain ETGVTQSPTHLIKTRGQQVTLRCSSQSGHNTVSWYQQALGQGPQFIFQYYREEENGRGNFPPRFSGLQFPNYSSELNVNALELDDSALYLCASSLGQRPYEQYFGPGTRLTVT.